This TCR beta chain derives from a study of blood T cells in healthy people across ages. Only a few counts were recorded for this clonotype. The CDR3 totals 13 residues. Trimming cost V 4 bases and J 4 bases, with 10 bases left between them. In germline, CDR1 is MNHEY, CDR2 SVGEGT. PCR was performed a second time for roughly 7 to 12 cycles using a sample-barcoded 5' primer and a J-beta primer mix. From the 5' RACE reads, TCRdb called clonotypes with MiXCR, one entry per CDR3 protein. The sample includes roughly 720,000 distinct CDR3 sequences, about 48% of them seen just once. The chain carries TRBV6-2 or TRBV6-3 and TRBJ1-2; D gene ambiguous. The receptor was derived from a man older than 75 in good health. The sequencing sample was made of blood. The CDR3 reads CASSSRTVYGYTF. In DNA, the CDR3 is TGTGCCAGCAGTTCCCGAACGGTCTATGGCTACACCTTC.